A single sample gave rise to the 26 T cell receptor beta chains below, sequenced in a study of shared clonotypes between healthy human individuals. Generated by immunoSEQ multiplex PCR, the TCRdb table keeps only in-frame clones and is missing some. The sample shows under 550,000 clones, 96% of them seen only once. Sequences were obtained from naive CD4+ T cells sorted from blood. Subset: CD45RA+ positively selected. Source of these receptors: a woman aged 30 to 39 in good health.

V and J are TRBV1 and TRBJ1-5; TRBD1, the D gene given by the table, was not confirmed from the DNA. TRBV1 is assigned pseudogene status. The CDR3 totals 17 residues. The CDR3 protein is CTSSRHSRQGCNQPQHF. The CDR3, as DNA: TGCACCAGCAGCCGCCACTCACGACAGGGGTGCAATCAGCCCCAGCATTTT.

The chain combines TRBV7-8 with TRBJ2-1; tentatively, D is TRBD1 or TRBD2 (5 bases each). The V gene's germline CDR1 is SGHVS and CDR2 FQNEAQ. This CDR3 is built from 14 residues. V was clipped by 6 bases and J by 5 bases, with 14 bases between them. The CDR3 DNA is TGTGCCAGCAGGCCCTCCCGGGGCCACAATGAGCAGTTCTTC. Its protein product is CASRPSRGHNEQFF.

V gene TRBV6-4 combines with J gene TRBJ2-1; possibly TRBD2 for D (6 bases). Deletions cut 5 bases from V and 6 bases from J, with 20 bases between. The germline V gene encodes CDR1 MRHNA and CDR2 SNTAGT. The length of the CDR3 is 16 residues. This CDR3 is CASSRLGQSAANEQFF. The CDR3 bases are TGTGCCAGCAGTCGACTAGGGCAGTCGGCAGCCAATGAGCAGTTCTTC.

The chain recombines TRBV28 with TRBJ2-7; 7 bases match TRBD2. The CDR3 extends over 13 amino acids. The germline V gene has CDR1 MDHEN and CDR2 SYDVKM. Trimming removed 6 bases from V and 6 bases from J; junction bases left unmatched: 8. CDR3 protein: CASRRDYPFEQYF. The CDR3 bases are TGTGCCAGCAGGCGGGACTACCCCTTCGAGCAGTACTTC. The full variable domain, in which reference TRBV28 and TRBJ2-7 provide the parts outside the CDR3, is DVKVTQSSRYLVKRTGEKVFLECVQDMDHENMFWYRQDPGLGLRLIYFSYDVKMKEKGDIPEGYSVSREKKERFSLILESASTNQTSMYLCASRRDYPFEQYFGPGTRLTVT.

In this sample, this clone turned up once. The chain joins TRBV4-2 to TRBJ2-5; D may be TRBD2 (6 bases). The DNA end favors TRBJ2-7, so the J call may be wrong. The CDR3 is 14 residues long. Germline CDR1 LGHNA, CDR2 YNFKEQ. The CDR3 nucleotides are TGTGCCAGCAGCCTAGCCGGGACTTCATACGAGCAGTACTTC. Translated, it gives CASSLAGTSYEQYF.

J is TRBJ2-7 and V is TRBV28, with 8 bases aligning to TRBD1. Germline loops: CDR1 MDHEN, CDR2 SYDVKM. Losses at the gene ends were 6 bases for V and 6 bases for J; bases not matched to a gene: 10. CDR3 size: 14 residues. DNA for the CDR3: TGTGCCAGCAGGCCCCCCGGACAGGGCGGCGAGCAGTACTTC. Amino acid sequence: CASRPPGQGGEQYF.

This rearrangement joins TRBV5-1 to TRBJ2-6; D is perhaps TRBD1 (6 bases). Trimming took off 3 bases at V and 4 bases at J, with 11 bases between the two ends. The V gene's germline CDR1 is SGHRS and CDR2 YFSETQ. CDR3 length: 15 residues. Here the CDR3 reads CASSSQGSGANVLTF. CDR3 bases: TGCGCCAGCAGCTCACAGGGTTCCGGGGCCAACGTCCTGACTTTC.

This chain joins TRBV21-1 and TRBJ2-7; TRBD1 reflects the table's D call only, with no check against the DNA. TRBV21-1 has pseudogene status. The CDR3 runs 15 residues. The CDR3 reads CASSKVRQVTYEQYF. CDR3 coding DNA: TGTGCCAGCAGCAAAGTAAGACAGGTTACCTACGAGCAGTACTTC.

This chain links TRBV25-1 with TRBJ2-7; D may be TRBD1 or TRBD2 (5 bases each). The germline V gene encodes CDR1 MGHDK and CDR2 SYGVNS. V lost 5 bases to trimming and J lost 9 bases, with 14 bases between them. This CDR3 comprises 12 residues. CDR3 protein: CASSTPSGTQYF. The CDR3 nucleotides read TGTGCCAGCAGTACCCCATCAGGGACGCAGTACTTC.

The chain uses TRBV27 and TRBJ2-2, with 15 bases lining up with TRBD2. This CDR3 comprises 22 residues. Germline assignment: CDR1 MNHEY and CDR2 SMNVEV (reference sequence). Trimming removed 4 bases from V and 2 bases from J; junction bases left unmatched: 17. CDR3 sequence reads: CASSSNTHPRTSGRDNTGELFF. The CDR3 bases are TGTGCCAGCAGTTCGAACACCCACCCCCGGACTAGCGGGAGGGATAACACCGGGGAGCTGTTTTTT.

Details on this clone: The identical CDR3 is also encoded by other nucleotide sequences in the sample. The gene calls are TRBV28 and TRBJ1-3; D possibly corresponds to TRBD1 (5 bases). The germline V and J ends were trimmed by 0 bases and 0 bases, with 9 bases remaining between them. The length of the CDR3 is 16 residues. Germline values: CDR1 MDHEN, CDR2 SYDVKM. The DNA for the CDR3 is TGTGCCAGCAGTTTATGGGGGGGGAGCTCTGGAAACACCATATATTTT. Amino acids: CASSLWGGSSGNTIYF. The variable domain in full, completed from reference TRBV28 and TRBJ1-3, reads DVKVTQSSRYLVKRTGEKVFLECVQDMDHENMFWYRQDPGLGLRLIYFSYDVKMKEKGDIPEGYSVSREKKERFSLILESASTNQTSMYLCASSLWGGSSGNTIYFGEGSWLTVV.

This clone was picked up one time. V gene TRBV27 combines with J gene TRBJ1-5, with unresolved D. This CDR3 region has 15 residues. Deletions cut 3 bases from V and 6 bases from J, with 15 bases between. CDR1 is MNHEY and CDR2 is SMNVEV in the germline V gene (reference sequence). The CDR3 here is CASSFESRGGQPQHF. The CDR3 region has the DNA TGTGCCAGCAGTTTCGAGTCGCGAGGAGGTCAGCCCCAGCATTTT.

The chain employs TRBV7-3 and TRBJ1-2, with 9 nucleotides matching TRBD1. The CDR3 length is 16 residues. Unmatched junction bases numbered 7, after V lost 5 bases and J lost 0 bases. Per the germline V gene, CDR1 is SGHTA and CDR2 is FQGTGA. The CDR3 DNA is TGTGCCAGCAGCCTACCGGGACAGGGCCCTAACTATGGCTACACCTTC. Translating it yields CASSLPGQGPNYGYTF.

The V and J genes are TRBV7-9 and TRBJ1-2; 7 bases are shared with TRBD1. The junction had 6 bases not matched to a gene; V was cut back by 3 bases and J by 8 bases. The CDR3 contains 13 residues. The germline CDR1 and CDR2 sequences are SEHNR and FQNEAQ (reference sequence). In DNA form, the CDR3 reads TGTGCCAGCAGCTTGACGACAGGGTCGGGCTACACCTTC. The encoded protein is CASSLTTGSGYTF. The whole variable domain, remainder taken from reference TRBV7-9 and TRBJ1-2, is DTGVSQNPRHKITKRGQNVTFRCDPISEHNRLYWYRQTLGQGPEFLTYFQNEAQLEKSRLLSDRFSAERPKGSFSTLEIQRTEQGDSAMYLCASSLTTGSGYTFGSGTRLTVV.

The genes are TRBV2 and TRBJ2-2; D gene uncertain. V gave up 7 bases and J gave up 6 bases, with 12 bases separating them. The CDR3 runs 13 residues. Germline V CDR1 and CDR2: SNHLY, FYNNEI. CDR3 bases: TGTGCCAGCACCTTAGAGTTGGCCGGGGAGCTGTTTTTT. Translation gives CASTLELAGELFF.

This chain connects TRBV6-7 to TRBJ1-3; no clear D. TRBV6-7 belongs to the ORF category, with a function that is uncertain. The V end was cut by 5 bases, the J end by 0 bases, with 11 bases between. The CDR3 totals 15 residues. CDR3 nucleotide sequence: TGTGCCAGCAGTCCCCCCGTCGACTCTGGAAACACCATATATTTT. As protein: CASSPPVDSGNTIYF.

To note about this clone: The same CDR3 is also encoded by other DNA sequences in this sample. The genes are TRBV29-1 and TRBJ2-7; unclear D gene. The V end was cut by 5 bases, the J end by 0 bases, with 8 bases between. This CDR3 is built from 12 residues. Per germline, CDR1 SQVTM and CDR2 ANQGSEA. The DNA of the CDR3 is TGCAGCGTTTCGGACGGCTCCTACGAGCAGTACTTC. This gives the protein CSVSDGSYEQYF.

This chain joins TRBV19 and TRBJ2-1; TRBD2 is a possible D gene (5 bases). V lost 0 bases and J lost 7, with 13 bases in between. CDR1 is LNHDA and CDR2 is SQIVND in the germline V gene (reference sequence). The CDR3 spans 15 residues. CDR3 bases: TGTGCCAGTAGTATAGAGGGCAGAGAGGGTAATGAGCAGTTCTTC. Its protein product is CASSIEGREGNEQFF. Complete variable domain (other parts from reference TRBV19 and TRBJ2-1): DGGITQSPKYLFRKEGQNVTLSCEQNLNHDAMYWYRQDPGQGLRLIYYSQIVNDFQKGDIAEGYSVSREKKESFPLTVTSAQKNPTAFYLCASSIEGREGNEQFFGPGTRLTVL.

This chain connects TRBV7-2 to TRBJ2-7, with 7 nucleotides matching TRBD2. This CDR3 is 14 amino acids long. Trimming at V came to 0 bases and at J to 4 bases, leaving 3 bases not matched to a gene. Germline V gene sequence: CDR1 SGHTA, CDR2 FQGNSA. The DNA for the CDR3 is TGTGCCAGCAGCTTAGCGCTGCGGGAGTACGAGCAGTACTTC. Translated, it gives CASSLALREYEQYF.

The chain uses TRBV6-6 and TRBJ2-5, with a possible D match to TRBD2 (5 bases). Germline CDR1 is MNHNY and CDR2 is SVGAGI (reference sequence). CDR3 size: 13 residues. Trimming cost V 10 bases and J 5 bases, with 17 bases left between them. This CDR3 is CATQPGGTETQYF. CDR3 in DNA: TGTGCCACCCAGCCCGGAGGTACCGAGACCCAGTACTTC.

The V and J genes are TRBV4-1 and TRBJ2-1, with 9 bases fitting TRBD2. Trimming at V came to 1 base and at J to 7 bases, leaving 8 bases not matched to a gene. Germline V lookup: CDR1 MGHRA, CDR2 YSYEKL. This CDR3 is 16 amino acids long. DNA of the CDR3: TGCGCCAGCAGCCAAGGCGGACTAGCGTCATGGAATGAGCAGTTCTTC. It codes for CASSQGGLASWNEQFF.

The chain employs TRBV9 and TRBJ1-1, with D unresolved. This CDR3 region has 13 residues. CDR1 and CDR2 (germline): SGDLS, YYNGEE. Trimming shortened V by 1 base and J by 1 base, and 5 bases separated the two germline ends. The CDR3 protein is CASSVMENTEAFF. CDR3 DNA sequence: TGTGCCAGCAGCGTAATGGAGAACACTGAAGCTTTCTTT.

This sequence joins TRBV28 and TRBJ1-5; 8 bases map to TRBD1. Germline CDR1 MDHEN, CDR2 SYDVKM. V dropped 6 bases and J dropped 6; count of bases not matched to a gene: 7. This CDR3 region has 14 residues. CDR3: CASRTGVRVQPQHF. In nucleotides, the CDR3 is TGTGCCAGCAGGACAGGGGTCCGGGTTCAGCCCCAGCATTTT.

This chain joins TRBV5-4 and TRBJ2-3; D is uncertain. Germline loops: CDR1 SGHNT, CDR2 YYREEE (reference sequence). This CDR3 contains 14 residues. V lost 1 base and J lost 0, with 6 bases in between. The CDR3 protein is CASSLQMSTDTQYF. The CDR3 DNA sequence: TGTGCCAGCAGCTTGCAGATGAGCACAGATACGCAGTATTTT.

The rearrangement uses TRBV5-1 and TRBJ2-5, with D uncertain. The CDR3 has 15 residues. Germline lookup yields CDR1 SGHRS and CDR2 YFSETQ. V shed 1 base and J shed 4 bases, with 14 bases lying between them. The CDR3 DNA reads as TGCGCCAGCAGCTTGTTCGACCCAACTGCAGAGACCCAGTACTTC. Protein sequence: CASSLFDPTAETQYF.

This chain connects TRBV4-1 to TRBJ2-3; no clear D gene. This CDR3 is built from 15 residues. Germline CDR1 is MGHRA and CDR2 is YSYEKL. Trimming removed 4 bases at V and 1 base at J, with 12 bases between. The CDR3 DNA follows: TGCGCCAGCAGCCCTGAGGCTCCCCGCACAGATACGCAGTATTTT. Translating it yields CASSPEAPRTDTQYF.